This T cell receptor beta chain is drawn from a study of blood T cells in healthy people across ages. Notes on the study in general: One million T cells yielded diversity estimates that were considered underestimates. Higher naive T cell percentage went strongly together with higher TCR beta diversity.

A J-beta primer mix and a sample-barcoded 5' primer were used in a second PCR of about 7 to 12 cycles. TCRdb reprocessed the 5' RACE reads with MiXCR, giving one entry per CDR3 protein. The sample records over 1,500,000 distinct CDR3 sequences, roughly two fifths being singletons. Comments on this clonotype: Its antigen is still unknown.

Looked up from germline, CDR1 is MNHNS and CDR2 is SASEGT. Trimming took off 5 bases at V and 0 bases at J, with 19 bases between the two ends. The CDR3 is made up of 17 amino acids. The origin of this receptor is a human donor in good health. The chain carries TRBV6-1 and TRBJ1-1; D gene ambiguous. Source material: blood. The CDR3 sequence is CASSLKVGRRVNTEAFF. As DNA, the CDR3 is TGTGCCAGCAGTCTCAAAGTGGGGAGGCGGGTGAACACTGAAGCTTTCTTT.